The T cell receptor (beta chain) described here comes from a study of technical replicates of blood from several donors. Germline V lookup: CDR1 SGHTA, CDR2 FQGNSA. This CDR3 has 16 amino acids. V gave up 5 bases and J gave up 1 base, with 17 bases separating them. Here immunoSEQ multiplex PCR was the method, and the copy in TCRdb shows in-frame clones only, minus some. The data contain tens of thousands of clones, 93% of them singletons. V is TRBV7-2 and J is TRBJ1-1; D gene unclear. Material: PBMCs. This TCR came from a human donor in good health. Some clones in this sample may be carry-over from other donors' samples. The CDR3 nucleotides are TGTGCCAGCAGCCCGCGGGCCTCCGGGCCGAACACTGAAGCTTTCTTT. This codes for CASSPRASGPNTEAFF.